This T cell receptor beta chain was recorded in a study of blood T cell repertoires in COVID-19. Study details: COVID-19 samples collected from the United States, Italy and Spain covered acute and convalescent phases. The cDNA or gDNA used as material had been derived from T cells, B-cell-depleted T cells, or PBMCs.

Generated by immunoSEQ multiplex PCR, the TCRdb table keeps only in-frame clones and is missing some. Of about 220,000 clones listed, 70% to 90% were seen once; the top ten hold roughly 2.6%. The CDR3 spans 16 residues. In germline, CDR1 is MDHEN, CDR2 SYDVKM. As concerns this clone: The junction departs from germline at one end; a sequencing error may be responsible.

Sequencing was carried out using peripheral blood. The V gene is TRBV28, the J gene TRBJ2-7; TRBD1 aligns across 10 bases. This sequence originates from a man aged 45-65 years who had recovered from COVID-19. As DNA, the CDR3 is TGTGCCAACAGTTTTCCCCGGACAGGGGGGTCCTACGAGCAGTACTTC. This sequence encodes CANSFPRTGGSYEQYF. The entire variable domain, with the rest obtained from reference TRBV28 and TRBJ2-7, is as follows: DVKVTQSSRYLVKRTGEKVFLECVQDMDHENMFWYRQDPGLGLRLIYFSYDVKMKEKGDIPEGYSVSREKKERFSLILESASTNQTSMYLCANSFPRTGGSYEQYFGPGTRLTVT.